This TCR beta chain was captured by sequencing in a study of human T cells and chemical hapten exposure. V was pared by 3 bases and J by 2 bases, with 3 bases of the junction left unmatched. Germline V lookup: CDR1 SGDLS, CDR2 YYNGEE. The CDR3 is made up of 16 amino acids. The time point is: patch test 1, 2 weeks after DPC sensitization. As for treatment: therapeutic diphenylcyclopropenone sensitization with weekly scalp DPC. TCRdb reanalysed the RACE reads using MiXCR and keeps one entry per CDR3 protein. This sample yields some 94,000 distinct CDR3 sequences, of which approximately 13% are seen a single time; approximately 2% belongs to the top ten.

The chain combines TRBV9 with TRBJ2-3; the match to TRBD2 covers 13 bases. This specimen consisted of whole blood, obtained in connection with sensitization to the hapten diphenylcyclopropenone (DPC). This TCR was sampled from a woman in her 40s with alopecia areata. Some clones in this sample may be carry-over from other donors' samples. The CDR3 sequence: CASSAGTSGATDTQYF. In DNA, the CDR3 is TGTGCCAGCAGCGCTGGGACTAGCGGGGCCACAGATACGCAGTATTTT.